These 22 T cell receptor beta chains share one sample of origin, sequenced in a study of shared T cell receptors in the human thymus (dated by TCRdb to about 2021). Library preparation was by the immunoSEQ multiplex PCR assay. The immuneACCESS repertoire file appears here via TCRdb, limited to in-frame rearrangements. These files lack a portion of the clones; in checked studies, under half of the deficit traces to unresolved V genes, and the cause of the others is not known. Counted in this sample were hundreds of thousands of clones; 88% of them appeared once. The biggest ten clones account for roughly 0.0097% of the sample. This sample was also put to use in a study of human thymus T cells.

Source material: thymocytes. All receptors derive from a boy under three years old with a congenital heart defect. Donor details come from another sample of the same person, matched by shared clones.

CDR3: CASSPDREKGYTF. The CDR3 bases are TGTGCCAGCAGCCCGGACAGGGAGAAGGGCTACACCTTC. J is TRBJ1-2 and V is TRBV7-9; 8 positions agree with TRBD1. CDR3 size: 13 residues. V lost 5 bases and J lost 8; bases outside the gene matches: 7. Germline V gene data show CDR1 as SEHNR and CDR2 as FQNEAQ (reference sequence).

This chain connects TRBV7-3 to TRBJ2-7; D gene ambiguous. The germline V gene has CDR1 SGHTA and CDR2 FQGTGA. This CDR3 comprises 12 residues. V lost 5 bases and J 5 bases, leaving 10 bases between the germline ends. The CDR3 sequence is CASSPNSHEQYF. The CDR3 nucleotides read TGTGCCAGCAGCCCGAACAGCCACGAGCAGTACTTC.

The count of this clone is one. CDR3 sequence: CASSDRWREGRSSYEQYF. The CDR3 DNA follows: TGTGCCAGCAGTGACCGCTGGAGGGAGGGAAGAAGCTCCTACGAGCAGTACTTC. This chain joins TRBV6-4 and TRBJ2-7; 7 nucleotides align to TRBD2. Germline V gene lookup returns CDR1 MRHNA and CDR2 SNTAGT. CDR3 length: 18 amino acids. V trimming: 2 bases; J trimming: 0 bases; junction bases outside the gene matches: 13.

The J gene is TRBJ2-1, the V gene TRBV6-1; possible D gene TRBD2, 5 bases. Trimming took 10 bases from V and 8 from J, leaving 18 bases between them. The germline gives CDR1 MNHNS, CDR2 SASEGT. The CDR3 loop spans 13 amino acids. The CDR3 DNA is TGTGCCAAAGCCGGGAACACCTCCCATGAGCAGTTCTTC. Protein: CAKAGNTSHEQFF.

The J gene is TRBJ2-7, the V gene TRBV6-4; the D gene is possibly TRBD2 (5 bases). The V and J ends lost 6 bases and 0 bases respectively, with 12 bases between them. This CDR3 region has 14 residues. CDR1 is MRHNA and CDR2 is SNTAGT in the germline V gene. CDR3 loop: CASRPMGSSYEQYF. CDR3 nucleotide sequence: TGTGCCAGCAGGCCCATGGGGAGCTCCTACGAGCAGTACTTC.

The J gene is TRBJ1-4, the V gene TRBV27, with TRBD1 matching over 8 bases. Germline loops: CDR1 MNHEY, CDR2 SMNVEV (reference sequence). V lost 6 bases, J lost 1 base, and 7 bases stayed unmatched. This CDR3 is 16 amino acids long. CDR3 amino acids: CASSRQGLITNEKLFF. The CDR3 DNA sequence: TGTGCCAGCAGCCGACAGGGGTTGATAACTAATGAAAAACTGTTTTTT.

J is TRBJ2-7 and V is TRBV27; no clear D gene. The V gene lost 6 bases and the J gene lost 0 bases, with 18 bases spanning the gap. The germline CDR1 and CDR2 sequences are MNHEY and SMNVEV (reference sequence). The CDR3 is 16 residues long. The CDR3 DNA follows: TGTGCCAGCAGCTCCGACTCAGCCAGAGACTCCTACGAGCAGTACTTC. Its translation is CASSSDSARDSYEQYF.

The V gene is TRBV12-5, the J gene TRBJ2-1; a weak D match, TRBD2 (6 bases). This CDR3 has 16 amino acids. V was cut by 4 bases and J by 9 bases, with 22 bases left in between. The germline V gene has CDR1 LGHNT and CDR2 FRNRAP. The CDR3 DNA reads TGTGCTAGTGGTTCCCGGGACTCCCCTACCGGGGGTGAGCAGTTCTTC. It translates to CASGSRDSPTGGEQFF.

This clone was seen once. The chain uses TRBV30 and TRBJ1-1; the D gene is possibly TRBD1 (5 bases). With 4 bases removed from V and 2 bases from J, the gap between germline ends came to 11 bases. Germline lookup yields CDR1 GTSNPN and CDR2 SVGIG (reference sequence). The CDR3 sequence is 13 residues long. The CDR3, as DNA: TGTGCCTGGAATTTTCAGGGAAACACTGAAGCTTTCTTT. Amino acid sequence: CAWNFQGNTEAFF.

The chain uses TRBV18 and TRBJ2-7; 9 nucleotides align to TRBD2. The V and J ends lost 3 bases and 2 bases, in that order; junction bases with no gene match: 5. Germline V gives CDR1 KGHSH, CDR2 LQKENI. The CDR3 totals 15 residues. CDR3 loop: CASSPTSGPTYEQYF. CDR3 in DNA: TGTGCCAGCTCACCCACTAGCGGGCCCACCTACGAGCAGTACTTC. Looking up the rest from reference TRBV18 and TRBJ2-7 gives the full variable domain: NAGVMQNPRHLVRRRGQEARLRCSPMKGHSHVYWYRQLPEEGLKFMVYLQKENIIDESGMPKERFSAEFPKEGPSILRIQQVVRGDSAAYFCASSPTSGPTYEQYFGPGTRLTVT.

The rearrangement uses TRBV5-4 and TRBJ2-1, with a tentative D call TRBD2 (5 bases). V dropped 1 base and J dropped 9 bases, with 8 bases sitting between them. CDR1 SGHNT and CDR2 YYREEE come from the germline V gene (reference sequence). The length of the CDR3 is 12 residues. CDR3 sequence reads: CASSLLAAEQFF. The CDR3 DNA reads as TGTGCCAGCAGCTTGCTAGCCGCTGAGCAGTTCTTC.

The rearrangement uses TRBV9 and TRBJ2-1, with 15 positions matching TRBD2. From germline, CDR1 is SGDLS and CDR2 YYNGEE. The V gene end was trimmed by 4 bases and the J gene end by 11 bases; junction bases not matched to a gene: 7. The CDR3 totals 15 residues. The CDR3 loop reads CASSLGTSGRPQQFF. For the CDR3, the DNA is TGTGCCAGCAGCTTGGGGACTAGCGGGAGGCCGCAGCAGTTCTTC.

The table lists this clone with a count of one. The chain joins TRBV11-3 to TRBJ1-4; 7 positions agree with TRBD1. The germline V gene has CDR1 SGHNT and CDR2 YENEEA. The CDR3 is made up of 15 amino acids. V shed 1 base and J 4 bases; nucleotides not matched to a gene: 3. The CDR3 here is CASSLGTGRNEKLFF. The CDR3 bases are TGTGCCAGCAGCTTAGGGACAGGACGTAATGAAAAACTGTTTTTT.

The chain uses TRBV28 and TRBJ2-7; 7 bases map to TRBD1. The CDR3 totals 14 residues. Germline trimming cut 5 bases from V and 4 bases from J; bases unmatched to any gene: 8. CDR1 and CDR2 from the germline V gene are MDHEN and SYDVKM. In DNA form, the CDR3 reads TGTGCCAGCAGTCCTGACAGGGCCCCATACGAGCAGTACTTC. Protein product: CASSPDRAPYEQYF.

V and J are TRBV11-3 and TRBJ2-3; D might be TRBD1 (5 bases). CDR1 and CDR2 (germline): SGHNT, YENEEA. The CDR3 is 15 residues long. Trimming shortened V by 1 base and J by 1 base, and 9 bases separated the two germline ends. CDR3: CASSLGQGGTDTQYF. The CDR3 DNA sequence: TGTGCCAGCAGCTTAGGGCAGGGTGGCACAGATACGCAGTATTTT.

The chain joins TRBV27 to TRBJ1-5; D is unresolved. Trimming removed 5 bases from V and 4 bases from J, with 18 bases in between. The CDR3 sequence is 16 residues long. The V gene's germline CDR1 is MNHEY and CDR2 SMNVEV (reference sequence). The CDR3, as DNA: TGTGCCAGCAGTCCCCTTAAGGGCCCGGGGAATCAGCCCCAGCATTTT. Its translation is CASSPLKGPGNQPQHF.

The V and J genes are TRBV4-2 and TRBJ2-1, with 8 bases fitting TRBD2. This CDR3 comprises 17 residues. V lost 1 base to trimming and J lost 6 bases; unmatched junction nucleotides: 11. The germline V gene has CDR1 LGHNA and CDR2 YNFKEQ. DNA of the CDR3: TGTGCCAGCAGCCAAGGGTTGTGGACTAGCTATTTCAATGAGCAGTTCTTC. Amino acid sequence: CASSQGLWTSYFNEQFF.

This sequence joins TRBV19 and TRBJ2-1; D gene uncertain. CDR1 is LNHDA and CDR2 is SQIVND in the germline V gene (reference sequence). The CDR3 runs to 16 residues. V lost 0 bases and J lost 7, with 16 bases in between. The CDR3 protein is CASSIDRVFPPNEQFF. CDR3 coding DNA: TGTGCCAGTAGTATAGATCGAGTATTTCCCCCTAATGAGCAGTTCTTC. Drawing the rest from reference TRBV19 and TRBJ2-1, the complete variable domain is DGGITQSPKYLFRKEGQNVTLSCEQNLNHDAMYWYRQDPGQGLRLIYYSQIVNDFQKGDIAEGYSVSREKKESFPLTVTSAQKNPTAFYLCASSIDRVFPPNEQFFGPGTRLTVL.

This clone has just a few counts. Other nucleotide sequences in the sample specify the same CDR3. The V gene is TRBV4-2, the J gene TRBJ2-2, with 9 bases aligning to TRBD2. V shed 4 bases, J shed 0 bases, and the junction held 12 bases outside the gene matches. The CDR3 is 19 residues long. Germline V lookup: CDR1 LGHNA, CDR2 YNFKEQ. The CDR3 coding sequence is TGTGCCAGCAGCCCCCGGAGCGGGGGGCTAACTTCGAACACCGGGGAGCTGTTTTTT. It translates to CASSPRSGGLTSNTGELFF.

The chain couples TRBV7-2 to TRBJ2-7, with D uncertain. This CDR3 has 15 amino acids. Looked up from germline, CDR1 is SGHTA and CDR2 is FQGNSA. The V end was cut by 5 bases, the J end by 7 bases, with 21 bases between. CDR3 region: CASSPHPPDPREQYF. DNA for the CDR3: TGTGCCAGCAGCCCCCACCCCCCCGACCCCAGGGAGCAGTACTTC.

This clone was observed a single time. The rearrangement joins TRBV10-2 to TRBJ1-5, with D possibly being TRBD1 (6 bases). The CDR3 extends over 15 amino acids. Trimming pared 3 bases from V and 6 bases from J, leaving 15 bases between. The germline CDR1 and CDR2 sequences are WSHSY and SAAADI. The CDR3: CASSDQTGSCQPQHF. As DNA, the CDR3 is TGCGCCAGCAGTGATCAAACAGGGAGCTGTCAGCCCCAGCATTTT.

This sequence joins TRBV5-4 and TRBJ2-7, with 7 nucleotides matching TRBD2. The CDR3 has 13 amino acids. CDR1 and CDR2 from the germline V gene are SGHNT and YYREEE (reference sequence). J was trimmed by 3 bases and V by 4 bases; bases with no gene match: 4. DNA for the CDR3: TGTGCCAGCAGCCCGGGACTACACTACGAGCAGTACTTC. As protein: CASSPGLHYEQYF.